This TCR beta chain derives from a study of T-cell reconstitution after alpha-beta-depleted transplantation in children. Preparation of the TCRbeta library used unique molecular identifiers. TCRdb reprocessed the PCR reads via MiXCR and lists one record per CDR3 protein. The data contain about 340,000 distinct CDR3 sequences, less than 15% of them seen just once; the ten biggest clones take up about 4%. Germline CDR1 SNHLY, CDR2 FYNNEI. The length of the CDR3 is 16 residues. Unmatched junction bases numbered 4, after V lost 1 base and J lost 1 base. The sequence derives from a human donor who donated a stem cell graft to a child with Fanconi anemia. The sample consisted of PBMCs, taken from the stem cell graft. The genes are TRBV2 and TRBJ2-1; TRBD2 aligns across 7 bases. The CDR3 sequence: CASSEVGGLSYNEQFF. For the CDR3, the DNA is TGTGCCAGCAGTGAAGTTGGGGGACTATCCTACAATGAGCAGTTCTTC. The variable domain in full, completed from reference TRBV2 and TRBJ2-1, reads EPEVTQTPSHQVTQMGQEVILRCVPISNHLYFYWYRQILGQKVEFLVSFYNNEISEKSEIFDDQFSVERPDGSNFTLKIRSTKLEDSAMYFCASSEVGGLSYNEQFFGPGTRLTVL.